This TCR beta chain was sequenced during a study of tumor-infiltrating lymphocytes in localized non-small cell lung cancer (dated by TCRdb to the early 2020s). In terms of the full investigation: Several histologies were represented in the cohort, which also included both smokers and never-smokers as well as patients whose samples were collected after neoadjuvant chemotherapy. From each patient came resected tumor tissue plus uninvolved lung tissue from that same patient, and the uninvolved lung tissue was described as non-adjacent to the tumor. Flow cytometry, multiplex immunofluorescence, RNA-seq, exome sequencing and proteomics were applied to the same patients as TCR sequencing, which was one of several integrated assays. The overall ICON cohort comprised 150 or so surgical patients with localized non-small cell lung cancer whose tumors were resected. The paired tumor versus uninvolved lung comparison of immunoSEQ T-cell fraction included approximately 55 patients.

The T-cell fraction in tumor and uninvolved lung tissue was provided by TCR sequencing with the immunoSEQ assay. Per the authors' processing: For survival analysis, patients were divided into high (upper tertile) and low (lower two tertiles) T-cell fraction groups, which were compared by log-rank test. A signed-rank test was used to test paired tumor versus uninvolved lung differences in T-cell fraction. Entries here come from immuneACCESS through TCRdb and include only in-frame sequences with V and J called. Some clones fail to appear in such tables; in the studies checked, an unresolved V gene covers under half of the shortfall, and the cause of the remainder is unknown. The D gene and trimming were derived from the DNA, and the V and J assignments and clone size from that table. The sample yields 15,000 to 20,000 clones; almost 70% were counted once. The ten largest clones take up 6% to 8% of the sample.

The first patient joined ICON in the first half of 2016, and enrollment wrapped up when the last patient was enrolled in the second half of 2018. A subcohort of approximately 76 patients provided fresh tumor and matched uninvolved tissue for in-depth immune analyses, with TCR sequencing among those analyses. DNA for TCR sequencing was isolated from bulk tissue, and no cell sorting was done. As for this clone: There is no known antigen for this receptor. Base qualities are not provided; no much larger clone lies one nucleotide away.

V sheds 7 bases and J sheds 8 bases, leaving 11 bases between their ends. Reading from cysteine to phenylalanine, the CDR3 counts 12 amino acids. Only the CDR3 DNA stays, 36 bases, in frame from base 1. CDR1 and CDR2, looked up from the germline V gene, are LGHNT and FRNRAP. Study-level results and caveats: Recurrence-free survival showed no association with tumor T-cell fraction from TCR sequencing (p = 0.61). Assay coverage varied across patients depending on available tissue quantity, so only a subset of the cohort had TCR sequencing. TCRbeta sequencing supported higher T cell infiltration in tumors than in uninvolved lung tissue, consistent with immunofluorescence CD3 counts. Because different pieces of the same tissue were used for different assays, technical variation could not be separated from intratumor heterogeneity. No difference in TCR-derived T-cell fraction was observed between the flow cytometry-defined immunotypes IM1 (good prognosis) and IM2 (poor prognosis).

The sequencing sample was made of lung tumor tissue. This chain is built from TRBV12-5 and TRBJ2-2, with the D segment identity uncertain. The sequence was obtained from a human donor with non-small cell lung cancer. The CDR3 protein: CASAPPRGELFF. The nucleotide sequence reads TGTGCTAGTGCCCCCCCTAGGGGGGAGCTGTTTTTT.